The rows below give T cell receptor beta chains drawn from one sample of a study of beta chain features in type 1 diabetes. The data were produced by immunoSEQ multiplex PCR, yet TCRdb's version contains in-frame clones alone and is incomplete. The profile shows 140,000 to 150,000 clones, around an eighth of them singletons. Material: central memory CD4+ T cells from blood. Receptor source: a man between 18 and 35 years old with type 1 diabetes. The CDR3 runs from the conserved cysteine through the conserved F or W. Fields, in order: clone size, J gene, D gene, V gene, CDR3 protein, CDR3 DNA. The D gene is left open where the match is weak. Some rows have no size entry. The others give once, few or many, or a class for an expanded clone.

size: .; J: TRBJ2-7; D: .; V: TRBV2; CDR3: CASSGVYEQYF; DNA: TGTGCCAGCAGTGGGGTCTACGAGCAGTACTTC
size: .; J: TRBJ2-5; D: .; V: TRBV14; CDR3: CASSPLGQGIETQYF; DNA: TGTGCCAGCAGCCCCCTGGGACAAGGTATCGAGACCCAGTACTTC
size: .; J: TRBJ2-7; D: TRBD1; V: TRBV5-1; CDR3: CASSSGQGEEQYF; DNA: TGCGCCAGCAGCTCCGGACAGGGCGAGGAGCAGTACTTC
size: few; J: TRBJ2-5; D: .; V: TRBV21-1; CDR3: CASNPGAGGAETQYF; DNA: TGTGCCAGCAACCCCGGGGCAGGGGGCGCAGAGACCCAGTACTTC
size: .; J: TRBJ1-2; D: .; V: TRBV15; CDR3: CATSRGAGVGYTF; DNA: TGTGCCACCAGCAGAGGGGCAGGGGTTGGCTACACCTTC
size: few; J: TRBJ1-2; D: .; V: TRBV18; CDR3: CASSPQLWKDGANYGYTF; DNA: TGTGCCAGCTCACCCCAACTGTGGAAGGACGGAGCTAACTATGGCTACACCTTC
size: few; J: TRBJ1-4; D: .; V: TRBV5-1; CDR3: CASSDLSEKLFF; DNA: TGCGCCAGCAGCGACTTATCTGAAAAACTGTTTTTT
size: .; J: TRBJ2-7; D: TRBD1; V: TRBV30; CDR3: CAWSGQGNHEQYF; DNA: TGTGCCTGGAGTGGACAGGGTAATCACGAGCAGTACTTC
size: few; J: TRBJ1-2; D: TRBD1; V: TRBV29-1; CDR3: CSVAQGANGGYTF; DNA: TGCAGCGTTGCCCAGGGGGCGAATGGTGGCTACACCTTC
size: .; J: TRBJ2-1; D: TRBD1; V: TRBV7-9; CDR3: CASSYDRDPNEQFF; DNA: TGTGCCAGCAGCTACGACAGGGACCCCAATGAGCAGTTCTTC
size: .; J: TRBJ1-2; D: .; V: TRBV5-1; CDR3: CASSWEDENYGYTF; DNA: TGCGCCAGCAGCTGGGAGGATGAAAACTATGGCTACACCTTC
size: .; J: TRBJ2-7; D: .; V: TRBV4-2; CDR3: CASSQDRRWTRDLSYEQYF; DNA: TGTGCCAGCAGCCAAGATCGGAGGTGGACCAGGGATCTTTCCTACGAGCAGTACTTC
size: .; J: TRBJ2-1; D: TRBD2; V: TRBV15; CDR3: CATSSGPSGGRIDNEQFF; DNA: TGTGCCACCAGCAGCGGCCCTAGCGGGGGGCGAATAGACAATGAGCAGTTCTTC
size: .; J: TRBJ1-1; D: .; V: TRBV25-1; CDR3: CASSDDLRRSTEAFF; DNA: TGTGCCAGCAGTGACGACTTGAGGAGGAGCACTGAAGCTTTCTTT
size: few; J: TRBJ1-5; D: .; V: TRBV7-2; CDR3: CASSFGINQPQHF; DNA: TGTGCCAGCAGCTTTGGTATCAATCAGCCCCAGCATTTT
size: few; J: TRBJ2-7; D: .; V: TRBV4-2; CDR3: CASSLGRPDEQYF; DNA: TGTGCCAGCAGCCTCGGCAGACCAGACGAGCAGTACTTC
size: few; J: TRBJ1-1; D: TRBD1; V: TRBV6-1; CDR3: CASSDRGQDTEAFF; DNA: TGTGCCAGCAGCGACAGGGGGCAAGACACTGAAGCTTTCTTT
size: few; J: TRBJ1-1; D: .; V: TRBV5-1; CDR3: CASSFGETEAFF; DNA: TGCGCCAGCAGCTTCGGGGAAACTGAAGCTTTCTTT
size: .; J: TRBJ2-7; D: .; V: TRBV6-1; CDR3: CASTSIGQIYEQYF; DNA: TGTGCCAGCACTTCCATAGGACAGATCTACGAGCAGTACTTC
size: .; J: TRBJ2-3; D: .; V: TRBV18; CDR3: CASSPSTDTQYF; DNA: TGTGCCAGCTCACCCTCCACAGATACGCAGTATTTT
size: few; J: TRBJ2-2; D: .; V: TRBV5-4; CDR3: CASSSGTVANTGELFF; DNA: TGTGCCAGCAGCTCCGGGACTGTCGCGAACACCGGGGAGCTGTTTTTT
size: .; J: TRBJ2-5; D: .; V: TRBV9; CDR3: CASTGTLGETQYF; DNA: TGTGCCAGCACCGGGACGTTGGGGGAGACCCAGTACTTC